The rows below give T cell receptor beta chains drawn from one sample of a study of blood T cell repertoires in COVID-19. Produced via immunoSEQ multiplex PCR; TCRdb's table is partial and in-frame only. The sample yields more than 250,000 clones, 88% seen once. The sample comprised peripheral blood. Receptor source: a human donor in a cohort sampled during active COVID-19. The CDR3 runs from the conserved cysteine through the conserved F or W. D genes are given only for firm matches. Not all rows give a size; the values are once, few, many and, for expanded clones, a class.

clone size: -; J gene: TRBJ1-5; V gene: TRBV7-2; D gene: -; CDR3 protein: CASIQTPGGQPQHF; CDR3 DNA: TGTGCCAGCATTCAGACCCCCGGAGGCCAGCCCCAGCATTTT
clone size: -; J gene: TRBJ1-1; V gene: TRBV28; D gene: -; CDR3 protein: CASSLLGGTEAFF; CDR3 DNA: TGTGCCAGCAGTTTACTTGGAGGCACTGAAGCTTTCTTT
clone size: -; J gene: TRBJ1-2; V gene: TRBV6-2/TRBV6-3; D gene: -; CDR3 protein: CASSGPTYGYTF; CDR3 DNA: TGTGCCAGCAGCGGGCCTACCTATGGCTACACCTTC
clone size: -; J gene: TRBJ2-7; V gene: TRBV11-2; D gene: -; CDR3 protein: CASSLRGVFGEQYF; CDR3 DNA: TGTGCCAGCAGCTTACGGGGAGTATTCGGAGAGCAGTACTTC
clone size: -; J gene: TRBJ1-6; V gene: TRBV30; D gene: -; CDR3 protein: CAWSPKNSPLHF; CDR3 DNA: TGTGCCTGGAGTCCTAAGAATTCACCCCTCCACTTT
clone size: -; J gene: TRBJ2-1; V gene: TRBV21-1; D gene: -; CDR3 protein: CASSVTGSYNEQFF; CDR3 DNA: TGTGCCAGCAGTGTGACAGGGTCCTACAATGAGCAGTTCTTC
clone size: -; J gene: TRBJ2-7; V gene: TRBV6-5; D gene: -; CDR3 protein: CASSYDGGSYEQYF; CDR3 DNA: TGTGCCAGCAGCTACGACGGGGGCTCCTACGAGCAGTACTTC
clone size: -; J gene: TRBJ2-1; V gene: TRBV5-6; D gene: -; CDR3 protein: CASSLEAVPYNEQFF; CDR3 DNA: TGTGCCAGCAGCTTGGAAGCGGTTCCCTACAATGAGCAGTTCTTC
clone size: -; J gene: TRBJ2-7; V gene: TRBV5-4; D gene: TRBD1; CDR3 protein: CASSHWDSPYEQYF; CDR3 DNA: TGTGCCAGCAGCCATTGGGACAGCCCCTACGAGCAGTACTTC
clone size: once; J gene: TRBJ2-7; V gene: TRBV6-2/TRBV6-3; D gene: TRBD1; CDR3 protein: CASSYGTATDLTYEQYF; CDR3 DNA: TGTGCCAGCAGTTACGGGACAGCCACCGATTTAACCTACGAGCAGTACTTC
clone size: -; J gene: TRBJ2-1; V gene: TRBV7-3; D gene: TRBD1; CDR3 protein: CASSLTRDSPRNEQFF; CDR3 DNA: TGTGCCAGCAGCCTAACCCGGGACAGCCCGCGGAATGAGCAGTTCTTC
clone size: -; J gene: TRBJ1-2; V gene: TRBV7-8; D gene: -; CDR3 protein: CASSRYLDTFYGYTF; CDR3 DNA: TGTGCCAGCAGCCGTTACTTGGACACCTTCTATGGCTACACCTTC
clone size: -; J gene: TRBJ1-5; V gene: TRBV28; D gene: -; CDR3 protein: CASRTVDNQPQHF; CDR3 DNA: TGTGCCAGCCGTACTGTCGATAATCAGCCCCAGCATTTT
clone size: -; J gene: TRBJ2-7; V gene: TRBV7-8; D gene: -; CDR3 protein: CASSLRGLPEIYEQYF; CDR3 DNA: TGTGCCAGCAGCCTCAGGGGACTACCGGAGATCTACGAGCAGTACTTC
clone size: -; J gene: TRBJ2-3; V gene: TRBV13; D gene: TRBD1; CDR3 protein: CASSLTGVVDTQYF; CDR3 DNA: TGTGCCAGCAGCCTCACAGGGGTAGTAGATACGCAGTATTTT
clone size: -; J gene: TRBJ2-2; V gene: TRBV7-2; D gene: TRBD2; CDR3 protein: CASSSFIAGRVPNTGELFF; CDR3 DNA: TGTGCCAGCAGCTCCTTTATAGCGGGACGAGTCCCCAACACCGGGGAGCTGTTTTTT
clone size: -; J gene: TRBJ1-2; V gene: TRBV7-9; D gene: TRBD1; CDR3 protein: CASSLQGLGGYTF; CDR3 DNA: TGTGCCAGCAGCCTACAGGGGTTGGGTGGCTACACCTTC
clone size: -; J gene: TRBJ1-1; V gene: TRBV9; D gene: TRBD1; CDR3 protein: CASSAKGQGLTEAFF; CDR3 DNA: TGTGCCAGCAGCGCCAAGGGACAGGGTTTGACTGAAGCTTTCTTT
clone size: once; J gene: TRBJ2-7; V gene: TRBV3-1/TRBV3-2; D gene: -; CDR3 protein: CASSRAHFGLPTYEQYF; CDR3 DNA: TGTGCCAGCAGCCGAGCCCACTTCGGACTACCTACCTACGAGCAGTACTTC
clone size: -; J gene: TRBJ1-5; V gene: TRBV7-2; D gene: -; CDR3 protein: CASSLPTGHNQPQHF; CDR3 DNA: TGTGCCAGCAGCTTACCTACCGGTCATAATCAGCCCCAGCATTTT
clone size: -; J gene: TRBJ2-5; V gene: TRBV9; D gene: -; CDR3 protein: CASSVGGGYQETQYF; CDR3 DNA: TGTGCCAGCAGCGTAGGTGGGGGGTACCAAGAGACCCAGTACTTC
clone size: -; J gene: TRBJ1-1; V gene: TRBV6-5; D gene: -; CDR3 protein: CASTRGTEAFF; CDR3 DNA: TGTGCCAGCACACGCGGAACTGAAGCTTTCTTT
clone size: -; J gene: TRBJ2-7; V gene: TRBV7-9; D gene: TRBD1; CDR3 protein: CASSSPALIGTGLYEQYF; CDR3 DNA: TGTGCCAGCAGCTCTCCGGCCCTCATAGGGACAGGGCTCTACGAGCAGTACTTC
clone size: -; J gene: TRBJ1-2; V gene: TRBV30; D gene: -; CDR3 protein: CAWPTGTGRYTF; CDR3 DNA: TGTGCCTGGCCTACAGGGACGGGGCGCTACACCTTC
clone size: -; J gene: TRBJ1-2; V gene: TRBV20-1; D gene: -; CDR3 protein: CSAESNYGYTF; CDR3 DNA: TGCAGTGCTGAGAGTAACTATGGCTACACCTTC
clone size: -; J gene: TRBJ2-5; V gene: TRBV7-2; D gene: -; CDR3 protein: CASSYGSGAPETQYF; CDR3 DNA: TGTGCCAGCAGTTACGGGTCTGGGGCTCCAGAGACCCAGTACTTC
clone size: few; J gene: TRBJ2-7; V gene: TRBV28; D gene: -; CDR3 protein: CASSSSSVSYEQYF; CDR3 DNA: TGTGCCAGCAGTTCATCCAGCGTCTCCTACGAGCAGTACTTC
clone size: -; J gene: TRBJ2-7; V gene: TRBV15; D gene: TRBD1; CDR3 protein: CATTRDRGKTYEQYF; CDR3 DNA: TGTGCCACCACCAGGGACAGGGGGAAAACCTACGAGCAGTACTTC
clone size: -; J gene: TRBJ2-6; V gene: TRBV7-8; D gene: TRBD1; CDR3 protein: CASSDQDRASGANVLTF; CDR3 DNA: TGTGCCAGCAGCGATCAAGACAGGGCCTCTGGGGCCAACGTCCTGACTTTC
clone size: -; J gene: TRBJ1-1; V gene: TRBV27; D gene: -; CDR3 protein: CASSLRRGRGNTEAFF; CDR3 DNA: TGTGCCAGCAGTTTACGTCGAGGCAGGGGGAACACTGAAGCTTTCTTT
clone size: -; J gene: TRBJ2-5; V gene: TRBV11-2; D gene: -; CDR3 protein: CASSPRGWARDRETQYF; CDR3 DNA: TGTGCCAGCAGCCCACGGGGGTGGGCTCGTGATAGAGAGACCCAGTACTTC
clone size: -; J gene: TRBJ2-1; V gene: TRBV21-1; D gene: -; CDR3 protein: CASSPSLDCLEAREQFF; CDR3 DNA: TGTGCCAGCAGCCCCTCACTCGACTGCCTAGAAGCCCGTGAGCAGTTCTTC
clone size: -; J gene: TRBJ1-2; V gene: TRBV5-1; D gene: TRBD1; CDR3 protein: CASSPTGAQYGYTF; CDR3 DNA: TGCGCCAGCAGCCCAACAGGGGCCCAGTATGGCTACACCTTC
clone size: -; J gene: TRBJ2-7; V gene: TRBV19; D gene: TRBD1; CDR3 protein: CASSRDRGGYEQYF; CDR3 DNA: TGTGCCAGCAGTCGGGACAGGGGGGGGTACGAGCAGTACTTC
clone size: -; J gene: TRBJ1-5; V gene: TRBV6-2/TRBV6-3; D gene: TRBD1; CDR3 protein: CASSYLGTGTYQPQHF; CDR3 DNA: TGTGCCAGCAGTTACCTCGGGACAGGGACGTACCAGCCCCAGCATTTT
clone size: -; J gene: TRBJ1-1; V gene: TRBV27; D gene: -; CDR3 protein: CASSPGVRNTEAFF; CDR3 DNA: TGTGCCAGCAGTCCCGGGGTTAGGAACACTGAAGCTTTCTTT
clone size: -; J gene: TRBJ2-5; V gene: TRBV4-3; D gene: TRBD2; CDR3 protein: CASSQQKGFGREETQYF; CDR3 DNA: TGCGCCAGCAGCCAACAAAAGGGATTCGGGAGGGAAGAGACCCAGTACTTC
clone size: -; J gene: TRBJ1-2; V gene: TRBV29-1; D gene: TRBD1; CDR3 protein: CSVEVQGLDFDGYTF; CDR3 DNA: TGCAGCGTTGAAGTACAGGGGCTCGATTTTGATGGCTACACCTTC
clone size: -; J gene: TRBJ2-2; V gene: TRBV10-3; D gene: -; CDR3 protein: CAISETYTGELFF; CDR3 DNA: TGTGCCATCAGTGAGACTTACACCGGGGAGCTGTTTTTT
clone size: -; J gene: TRBJ1-4; V gene: TRBV12-5; D gene: TRBD1; CDR3 protein: CASGRDRGLTNEKLFF; CDR3 DNA: TGTGCTAGTGGTCGGGACAGGGGGTTAACTAATGAAAAACTGTTTTTT
clone size: -; J gene: TRBJ2-5; V gene: TRBV5-4; D gene: -; CDR3 protein: CASSFLRGVVRQETQYF; CDR3 DNA: TGTGCCAGCAGCTTCCTGCGGGGTGTCGTAAGACAAGAGACCCAGTACTTC
clone size: -; J gene: TRBJ2-2; V gene: TRBV4-3; D gene: TRBD1; CDR3 protein: CASSPGQGFAGELFF; CDR3 DNA: TGCGCCAGCAGCCCGGGACAGGGGTTCGCCGGGGAGCTGTTTTTT
clone size: -; J gene: TRBJ1-2; V gene: TRBV4-3; D gene: -; CDR3 protein: CASSQERKSNYGGYTF; CDR3 DNA: TGCGCCAGCAGCCAAGAGCGTAAGAGTAACTATGGAGGCTACACCTTC
clone size: -; J gene: TRBJ1-2; V gene: TRBV5-1; D gene: TRBD1; CDR3 protein: CASRLTTGTDYGYTF; CDR3 DNA: TGCGCCAGCAGGTTAACGACAGGGACGGACTATGGCTACACCTTC
clone size: -; J gene: TRBJ1-4; V gene: TRBV24-1; D gene: -; CDR3 protein: CATSDLPPPRGADEKLFF; CDR3 DNA: TGTGCCACCAGTGATTTGCCGCCCCCTCGGGGGGCGGATGAAAAACTGTTTTTT
clone size: -; J gene: TRBJ2-7; V gene: TRBV1; D gene: -; CDR3 protein: CTSSQDSGLTYEQYF; CDR3 DNA: TGCACCAGCAGCCAAGACTCAGGGTTGACCTACGAGCAGTACTTC